The present entry profiles one T cell receptor beta chain with its context. The target antigen is unknown. TCRdb's copy holds only in-frame clones and misses some; the assay was immunoSEQ multiplex PCR. The sample contains hundreds of thousands of clones, about 90% of which appear only once. Treatment in this sample: about 20 received Ad26.COV2.S at low or high dose, single or two shots; 5 received placebo; per-sample allocation not given. Samples were taken on day 63 after the first vaccine or placebo injection. This entry is derived from a study of Ad26.COV2.S vaccination and SARS-CoV-2 variants. Study as a whole: By the intramuscular route, Ad26.COV2.S was given once, or twice 56 days apart.

V lost 2 bases to trimming and J lost 6 bases; unmatched junction nucleotides: 6. CDR1 and CDR2 (germline): SGHRS, YFSETQ. The CDR3 spans 14 residues. Study-wide findings and caveats: For non-spike TCRs, breadth in vaccine recipients resembled that in placebo recipients.

The sample here was peripheral blood, taken in a trial of Ad26.COV2.S vaccine versus placebo. This clonotype was sampled from a person between 18 and 65 years old who received the Ad26.COV2.S COVID-19 vaccine or a placebo. The chain uses TRBV5-1 and TRBJ1-2, with 8 nucleotides matching TRBD1. The DNA of the CDR3 is TGCGCCAGCAGCTTTCCAGGGGGCGCCAATGGCTACACCTTC. Residues: CASSFPGGANGYTF.